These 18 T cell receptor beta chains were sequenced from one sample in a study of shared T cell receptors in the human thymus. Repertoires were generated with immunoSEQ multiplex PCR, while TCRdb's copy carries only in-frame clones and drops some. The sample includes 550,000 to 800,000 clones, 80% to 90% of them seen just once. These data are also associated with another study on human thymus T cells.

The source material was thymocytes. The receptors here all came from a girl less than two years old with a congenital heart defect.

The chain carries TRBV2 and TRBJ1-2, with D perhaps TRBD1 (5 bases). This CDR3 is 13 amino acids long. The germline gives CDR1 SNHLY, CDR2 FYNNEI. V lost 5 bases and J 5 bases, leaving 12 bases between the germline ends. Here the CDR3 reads CASSPGHPYGYTF. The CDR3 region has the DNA TGTGCCAGCAGTCCCGGACACCCGTATGGCTACACCTTC.

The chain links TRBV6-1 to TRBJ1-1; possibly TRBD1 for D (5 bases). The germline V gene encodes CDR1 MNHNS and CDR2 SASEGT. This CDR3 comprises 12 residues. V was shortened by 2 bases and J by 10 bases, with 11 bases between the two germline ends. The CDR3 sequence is CASSEQGIGAFF. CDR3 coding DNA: TGTGCCAGCAGTGAACAGGGTATAGGAGCTTTCTTT.

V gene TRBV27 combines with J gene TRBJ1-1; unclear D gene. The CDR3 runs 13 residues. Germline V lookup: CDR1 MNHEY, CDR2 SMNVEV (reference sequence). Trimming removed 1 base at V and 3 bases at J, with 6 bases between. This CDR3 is CASSLYIYTEAFF. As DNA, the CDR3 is TGTGCCAGCAGTTTATACATCTACACTGAAGCTTTCTTT.

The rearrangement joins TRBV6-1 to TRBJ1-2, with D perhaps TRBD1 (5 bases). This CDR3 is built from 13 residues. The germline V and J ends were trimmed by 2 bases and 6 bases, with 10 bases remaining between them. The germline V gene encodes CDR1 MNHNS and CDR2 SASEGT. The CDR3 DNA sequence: TGTGCCAGCAGTGAACCGACAGTTGATGGCTACACCTTC. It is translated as CASSEPTVDGYTF.

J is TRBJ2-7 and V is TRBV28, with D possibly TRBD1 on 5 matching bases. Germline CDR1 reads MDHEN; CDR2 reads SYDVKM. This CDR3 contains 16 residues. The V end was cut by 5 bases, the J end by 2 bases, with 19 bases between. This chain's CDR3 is CASSRPLQGGAYEQYF. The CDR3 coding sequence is TGTGCCAGCAGTCGCCCACTCCAGGGTGGAGCCTACGAGCAGTACTTC.

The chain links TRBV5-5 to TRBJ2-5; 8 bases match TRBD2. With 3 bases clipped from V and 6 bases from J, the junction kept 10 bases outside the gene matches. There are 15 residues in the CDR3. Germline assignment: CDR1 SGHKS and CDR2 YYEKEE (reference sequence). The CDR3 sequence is CASSWGGLVEKTQYF. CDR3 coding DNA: TGTGCCAGCAGCTGGGGGGGACTAGTTGAAAAGACCCAGTACTTC. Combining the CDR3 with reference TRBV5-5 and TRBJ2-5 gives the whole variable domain DAGVTQSPTHLIKTRGQQVTLRCSPISGHKSVSWYQQVLGQGPQFIFQYYEKEERGRGNFPDRFSARQFPNYSSELNVNALLLGDSALYLCASSWGGLVEKTQYFGPGTRLLVL.

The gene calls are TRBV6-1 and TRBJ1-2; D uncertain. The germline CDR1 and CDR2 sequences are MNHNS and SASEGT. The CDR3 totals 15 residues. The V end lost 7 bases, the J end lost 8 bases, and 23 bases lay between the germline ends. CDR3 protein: CASITEEGRIWGYTF. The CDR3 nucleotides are TGTGCCAGCATCACGGAGGAAGGGAGGATCTGGGGCTACACCTTC.

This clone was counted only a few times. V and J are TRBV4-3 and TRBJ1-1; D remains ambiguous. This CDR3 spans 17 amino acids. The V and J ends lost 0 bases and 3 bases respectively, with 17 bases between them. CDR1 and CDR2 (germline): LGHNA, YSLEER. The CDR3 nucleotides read TGCGCCAGCAGCCAAGATTACCCAGCCCCGGAGGACACTGAAGCTTTCTTT. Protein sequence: CASSQDYPAPEDTEAFF.

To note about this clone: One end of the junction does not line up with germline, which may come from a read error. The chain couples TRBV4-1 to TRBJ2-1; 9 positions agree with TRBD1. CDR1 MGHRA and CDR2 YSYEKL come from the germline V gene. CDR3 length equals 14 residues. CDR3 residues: CASSPPLGQGRSVF. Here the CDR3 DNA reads TGCGCCAGCAGCCCACCATTGGGACAGGGTAGATCGGTCTTC.

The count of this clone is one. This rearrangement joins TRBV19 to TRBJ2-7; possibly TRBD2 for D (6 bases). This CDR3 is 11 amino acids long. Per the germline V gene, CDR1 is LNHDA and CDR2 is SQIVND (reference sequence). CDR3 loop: CAVQAGYEQYF. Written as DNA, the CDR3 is TGTGCGGTTCAGGCGGGGTACGAGCAGTACTTC.

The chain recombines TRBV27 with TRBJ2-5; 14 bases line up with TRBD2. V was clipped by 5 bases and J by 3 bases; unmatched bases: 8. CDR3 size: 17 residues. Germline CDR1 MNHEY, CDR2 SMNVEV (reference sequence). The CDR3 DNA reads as TGTGCCAGCAGTCTTCATCCGGGACTAGCGGGGGAAGAGACCCAGTACTTC. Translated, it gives CASSLHPGLAGEETQYF.

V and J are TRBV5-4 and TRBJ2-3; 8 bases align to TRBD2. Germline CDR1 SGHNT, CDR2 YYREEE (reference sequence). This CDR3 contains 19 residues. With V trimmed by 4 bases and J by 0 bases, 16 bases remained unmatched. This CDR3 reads CASSPTKSGGSPSTDTQYF. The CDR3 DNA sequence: TGTGCCAGCAGCCCCACTAAGAGCGGGGGCTCCCCTAGCACAGATACGCAGTATTTT.

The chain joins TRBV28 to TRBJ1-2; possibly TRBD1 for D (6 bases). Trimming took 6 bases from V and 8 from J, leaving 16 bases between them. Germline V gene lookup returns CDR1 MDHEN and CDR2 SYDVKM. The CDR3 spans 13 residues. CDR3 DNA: TGTGCCAGCAGCTTCACAGGGACCCGAGGCTACACCTTC. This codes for CASSFTGTRGYTF.

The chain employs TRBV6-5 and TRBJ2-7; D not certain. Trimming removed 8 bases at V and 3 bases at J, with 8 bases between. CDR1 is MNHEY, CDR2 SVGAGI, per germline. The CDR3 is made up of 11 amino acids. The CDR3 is CASGQDYEQYF. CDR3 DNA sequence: TGTGCCAGCGGGCAGGACTACGAGCAGTACTTC.

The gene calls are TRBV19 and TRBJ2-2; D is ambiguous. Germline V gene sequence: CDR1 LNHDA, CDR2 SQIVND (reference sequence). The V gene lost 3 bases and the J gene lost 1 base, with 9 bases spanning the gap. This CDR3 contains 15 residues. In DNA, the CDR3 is TGTGCCAGTAGTATTCTCCACAAGAACACCGGGGAGCTGTTTTTT. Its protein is CASSILHKNTGELFF.

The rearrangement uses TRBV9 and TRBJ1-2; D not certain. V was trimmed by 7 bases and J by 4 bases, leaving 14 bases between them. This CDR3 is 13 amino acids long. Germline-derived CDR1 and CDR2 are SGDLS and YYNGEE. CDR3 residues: CASRGRQIYGYTF. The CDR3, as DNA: TGTGCCAGCCGAGGGCGGCAGATCTATGGCTACACCTTC.

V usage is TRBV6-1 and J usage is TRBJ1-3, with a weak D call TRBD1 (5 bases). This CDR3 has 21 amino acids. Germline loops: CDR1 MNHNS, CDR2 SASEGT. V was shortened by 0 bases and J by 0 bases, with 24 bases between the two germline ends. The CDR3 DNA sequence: TGTGCCAGCAGTGAAGCGGGGTCCACCTTCAACGACAGTTACTCTGGAAACACCATATATTTT. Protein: CASSEAGSTFNDSYSGNTIYF.

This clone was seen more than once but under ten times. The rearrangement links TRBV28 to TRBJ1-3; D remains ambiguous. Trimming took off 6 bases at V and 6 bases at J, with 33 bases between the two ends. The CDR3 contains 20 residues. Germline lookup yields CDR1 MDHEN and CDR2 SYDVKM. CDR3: CASSRLTLIRFVDVENTIYF. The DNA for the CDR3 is TGTGCCAGCAGCCGTCTTACCCTTATTCGGTTCGTCGATGTTGAAAACACCATATATTTT. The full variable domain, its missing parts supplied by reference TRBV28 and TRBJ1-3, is DVKVTQSSRYLVKRTGEKVFLECVQDMDHENMFWYRQDPGLGLRLIYFSYDVKMKEKGDIPEGYSVSREKKERFSLILESASTNQTSMYLCASSRLTLIRFVDVENTIYFGEGSWLTVV.